This T cell receptor (beta chain) was captured in a study of cytomegalovirus exposure and HLA in healthy donors. Regarding the study as a whole: TRBV6-2, TRBV6-3 and other indistinguishable V segments were excluded. More clonal expansion characterized HLA-associated TCR beta chains than equally common others in a later analysis.

The germline V gene encodes CDR1 SQVTM and CDR2 ANQGSEA. CDR3 length equals 14 residues. As regards this clone: Its target is not known. This CDR3 is also generated by other DNA sequences in the sample.

A multiplex PCR was run with 60 Vbeta primers and 13 Jbeta primers. This table comes from immunoSEQ multiplex PCR, and its TCRdb copy is limited to in-frame clones, with some not included. In the table there are around 130,000 clones, about 82% of which are singletons. Sequencing used PBMCs. The clonotype comes from a boy aged 5-17 years in good health and CMV-seronegative. The gene calls are TRBV29-1 and TRBJ2-1; 8 bases line up with TRBD2. The CDR3 reads CSGGGGTSYNEQFF. In nucleotides, the CDR3 is TGCTCCGGGGGGGGAGGGACCTCCTACAATGAGCAGTTCTTC.